Following are 20 T cell receptor beta chains from one sample sequenced in a study of prognosis after radiotherapy for stage I lung cancer. CDR3 of TCR beta was amplified from genomic DNA via a two-round multiplex PCR. Gene-specific TRBV and TRBJ primers were used in PCR round one. One entry per CDR3 protein results from TCRdb running MiXCR on the multiplex PCR reads. The sample holds fewer than 35,000 distinct CDR3 sequences, approximately 51% seen once. The sequenced sample was PBMCs, obtained before or after stereotactic body radiation therapy (not recorded which). Every receptor here comes from a donor older than 45 with non-small cell lung cancer.

This clonotype showed up many times. The chain recombines TRBV7-9 with TRBJ2-1; D gene ambiguous. The CDR3 totals 13 residues. Looked up from germline, CDR1 is SEHNR and CDR2 is FQNEAQ (reference sequence). The V and J ends lost 1 base and 7 bases respectively, with 8 bases between them. This chain's CDR3 is CASSLDGPNEQFF. The CDR3 coding sequence is TGTGCCAGCAGCTTAGATGGACCTAATGAGCAGTTCTTC. Looking up the rest from reference TRBV7-9 and TRBJ2-1 gives the full variable domain: DTGVSQNPRHKITKRGQNVTFRCDPISEHNRLYWYRQTLGQGPEFLTYFQNEAQLEKSRLLSDRFSAERPKGSFSTLEIQRTEQGDSAMYLCASSLDGPNEQFFGPGTRLTVL.

This clonotype was counted ten times or more. This chain joins TRBV10-3 and TRBJ1-3, with a weak D call TRBD1 (6 bases). Trimming cost V 10 bases and J 0 bases, with 10 bases left between them. Germline lookup yields CDR1 ENHRY and CDR2 SYGVKD. The CDR3 sequence is 13 residues long. CDR3 in amino acids: CATRTASGNTIYF. The CDR3 DNA is TGTGCCACCAGGACAGCCTCTGGAAACACCATATATTTT.

In its sample, this clonotype was seen many times. This chain links TRBV14 with TRBJ2-1; 10 nucleotides align to TRBD2. With V trimmed by 1 base and J by 3 bases, 6 bases remained unmatched. This CDR3 is 17 amino acids long. Germline V gene lookup returns CDR1 SGHDN and CDR2 FVKESK. The CDR3 reads CASSQARTSGDYNEQFF. The CDR3 coding sequence is TGTGCCAGCAGCCAAGCGCGGACTAGCGGAGACTACAATGAGCAGTTCTTC. Based on the CDR3 plus reference TRBV14 and TRBJ2-1, the full variable domain is EAGVTQFPSHSVIEKGQTVTLRCDPISGHDNLYWYRRVMGKEIKFLLHFVKESKQDESGMPNNRFLAERTGGTYSTLKVQPAELEDSGVYFCASSQARTSGDYNEQFFGPGTRLTVL.

This sequence joins TRBV12-3 or TRBV12-4 and TRBJ1-3; a possible D gene is TRBD1 (5 bases). The CDR3 covers 17 residues. Trimming pared 8 bases from V and 3 bases from J, leaving 23 bases between. The CDR3 sequence is CASSIVWDQVYGNTIYF. The CDR3 DNA reads TGTGCCAGCTCCATTGTATGGGACCAGGTCTATGGAAACACCATATATTTT.

Of note for this clonotype: As the CDR3 is not closed by the conserved phenylalanine or tryptophan, this likely results from a read error. This chain joins TRBV28 and TRBJ2-7; tentatively, D is TRBD1 or TRBD2 (5 bases each). Germline V gene sequence: CDR1 MDHEN, CDR2 SYDVKM. This CDR3 spans 13 amino acids. CDR3 loop: CARSSPGRVEQYL. The DNA for the CDR3 is TGTGCCAGAAGTTCTCCGGGGCGGGTCGAGCAGTACTTA.

A remark on this clonotype: Given a much more abundant clone one base away, this may be a read error. Since the CDR3 does not end with the conserved phenylalanine or tryptophan, this likely comes from a read error. V is TRBV7-2 and J is TRBJ1-2; D is uncertain. The germline V gene has CDR1 SGHTA and CDR2 FQGNSA. CDR3 length equals 12 residues. Trimming took off 2 bases at V and 8 bases at J, with 9 bases between the two ends. The CDR3 loop is CASSLRLRGYTL. In nucleotides, the CDR3 is TGTGCCAGCAGCTTACGCTTGCGCGGCTACACCCTC.

For this clonotype: A far more abundant clone sits one base away, making this likely a read error. J is TRBJ2-7 and V is TRBV6-6; D is unresolved. There are 15 residues in the CDR3. V dropped 0 bases and J dropped 2 bases, with 11 bases sitting between them. Germline V gene sequence: CDR1 MNHNY, CDR2 SVGAGI (reference sequence). The CDR3 protein is CASSYSNLVAYEQYF. The CDR3 DNA reads as TGTGCCAGCAGTTACTCGAATCTGGTAGCCTACGAGCAGTACTTC.

This clonotype has ten or more counts. The chain uses TRBV5-4 and TRBJ2-3; D may be TRBD1 (5 bases). Germline V gives CDR1 SGHNT, CDR2 YYREEE (reference sequence). With 1 base removed from V and 3 bases from J, the gap between germline ends came to 12 bases. This CDR3 spans 15 amino acids. This chain's CDR3 is CASSLLQAPTDTQYF. CDR3 sequence (DNA): TGTGCCAGCAGCTTGCTACAGGCCCCTACAGATACGCAGTATTTT.

The genes are TRBV7-2 and TRBJ1-5, with D unresolved. The V and J ends lost 2 bases and 13 bases respectively, with 21 bases between them. This CDR3 region has 15 residues. CDR1 and CDR2 (germline): SGHTA, FQGNSA. The CDR3: CASSLQANSNQTQHF. DNA for the CDR3: TGTGCCAGCAGCTTACAGGCCAATAGCAATCAGACACAGCATTTT.

A word on this clonotype: The junction does not match germline at one end; this may be a read error. The chain combines TRBV12-3 or TRBV12-4 with TRBJ2-2; unclear D gene. The CDR3 has 14 amino acids. CDR3 in DNA: TGTGCCAGCATATCCAGCTTGGCGCCCGGCGAGCTGTTTTTT. Encoded protein: CASISSLAPGELFF.

Comments on this clonotype: A single base is all that separates this from a far larger clone, so a read error is likely. CDR3 loop: CASIYLLGETQYF. The DNA for the CDR3 is TGTGCCAGCATTTACTTGTTGGGGGAGACCCAGTACTTC. The V and J genes are TRBV6-5 and TRBJ2-5; D is uncertain. This CDR3 is built from 13 residues. The V gene's germline CDR1 is MNHEY and CDR2 SVGAGI.

This rearrangement joins TRBV19 to TRBJ2-7; 8 bases match TRBD1. Germline V gene sequence: CDR1 LNHDA, CDR2 SQIVND (reference sequence). This CDR3 spans 15 amino acids. With V trimmed by 5 bases and J by 3 bases, 9 bases remained unmatched. CDR3 region: CASSVAGGAVYEQYF. The CDR3 coding sequence is TGTGCCAGTAGTGTCGCAGGGGGCGCGGTCTACGAGCAGTACTTC.

A remark on this clonotype: This is likely an artifact of a read error, given a far larger clone one base away. The chain has TRBV6-4 and TRBJ2-7, with TRBD2 matching over 7 bases. Germline CDR1 MRHNA, CDR2 SNTAGT. The CDR3 covers 14 residues. The CDR3 here is CATSYAGERLEQYF. CDR3 sequence (DNA): TGTGCCACCAGTTATGCGGGAGAGCGCCTCGAGCAGTACTTC.

This rearrangement joins TRBV6-1 to TRBJ1-6; 7 bases match TRBD1. The CDR3 is 15 amino acids. Looked up from germline, CDR1 is MNHNS and CDR2 is SASEGT. The ends lost 6 bases at V and 10 bases at J; junction bases unmatched: 12. The CDR3 spells CASSTAWTGSSPLHF. The CDR3 DNA reads as TGTGCCAGCAGCACCGCCTGGACAGGATCCTCACCCCTCCACTTT.

The chain links TRBV5-1 to TRBJ2-1, with 9 bases aligning to TRBD2. Unmatched junction bases numbered 12, after V lost 4 bases and J lost 7 bases. The germline gives CDR1 SGHRS, CDR2 YFSETQ. This CDR3 has 16 amino acids. The CDR3 protein is CASSVPGLAMGNEQFF. The CDR3 DNA reads TGCGCCAGCAGCGTTCCGGGACTAGCTATGGGAAATGAGCAGTTCTTC.

About this clonotype: One end of the junction does not line up with germline, which may come from a read error. This rearrangement joins TRBV12-3 or TRBV12-4 to TRBJ1-1, with unresolved D. The CDR3 totals 14 residues. This CDR3 reads CASIFGRPNTEAFF. The CDR3 coding sequence is TGTGCCAGCATTTTCGGTAGGCCGAACACGGAAGCTTTCTTT.

This clonotype was picked up a small number of times. A single base is all that separates this from a far larger clone, so a read error is likely. This chain joins TRBV6-4 and TRBJ2-2; maybe TRBD2 (5 bases). CDR3 size: 16 residues. Germline V gene data show CDR1 as MRHNA and CDR2 as SNTAGT. The CDR3 region is CASSELPSSWTGELSF. The CDR3 DNA follows: TGTGCCAGCAGTGAATTACCGTCAAGTTGGACCGGGGAGCTGTCTTTT.

This clonotype came up a few times. The V and J genes are TRBV11-3 and TRBJ1-3; no clear D. The CDR3 runs to 12 residues. Per the germline V gene, CDR1 is SGHNT and CDR2 is YENEEA. Trimming removed 1 base from V and 4 bases from J, with 2 bases in between. CDR3 nucleotide sequence: TGTGCCAGCAGCTTAGGAGGAAACACCATATATTTT. Its translation is CASSLGGNTIYF.

In its sample, this clonotype was seen many times. The chain carries TRBV10-3 and TRBJ2-1; 9 nucleotides line up with TRBD2. The CDR3 sequence is 14 residues long. With V trimmed by 7 bases and J by 5 bases, 6 bases remained unmatched. CDR1 and CDR2 (germline): ENHRY, SYGVKD. The CDR3 loop reads CAIKGPSGDNEQFF. CDR3 coding DNA: TGTGCCATCAAGGGTCCTAGCGGGGACAATGAGCAGTTCTTC.

On this clonotype itself: One base away lies a much larger clone, so this may be a sequencing read error. This sequence joins TRBV28 and TRBJ1-5; D is uncertain. The CDR3 is 15 amino acids. The germline CDR1 and CDR2 sequences are MDHEN and SYDVKM. CDR3: CASSFQRRYSQPKHF. The CDR3 DNA sequence: TGTGCCAGCAGTTTCCAAAGACGGTACAGTCAGCCCAAGCATTTT.